The clone carrying this T cell receptor (beta chain) was found a few times. The CDR3 spans 13 residues. The V end lost 7 bases, the J end lost 0 bases, and 9 bases lay between the germline ends. Germline CDR1 and CDR2: MNHEY and SVGEGT. The time point denotes: blood at routine non-recurrence follow-up after resection. Whole RNA obtained from tumor, nontumor lung or frozen PBMC underwent sequencing without sorting. This sample stems from a study of spatial heterogeneity in lung cancer. Study-wide background: Combinations of a unique TCR and a UMI were tallied in raw reads, and on average each appeared more than ten times.

In the library, each TCR cDNA molecule bore its own unique molecular identifier. TCRdb reprocessed the 5' RACE reads with MiXCR, giving one entry per CDR3 protein. The data contain tens of thousands of distinct CDR3 sequences, roughly 7.4% of them singletons. This sequence originates from a female donor with early-stage non-small cell lung cancer. The gene calls are TRBV6-2 or TRBV6-3 and TRBJ1-1; D unclear. Sequenced material: PBMCs, taken at follow-up. The CDR3 sequence: CASKNQLNTEAFF. CDR3 DNA: TGTGCCAGCAAGAACCAGTTGAACACTGAAGCTTTCTTT.